The 14 T cell receptor beta chains in this list originate from one sample, sequenced in a study of T cells in Graves' hyperthyroidism and ophthalmopathy (dated by TCRdb to the late 2010s). The method behind the library was multiplex PCR. The data were produced on an Illumina HiSeq 2000. The TCR beta CDR3 regions were amplified from the RNA transcripts. The TCR CDR3 was subjected to a first round of RT-PCR using the HTBI primer set and the Qiagen OneStep RT-PCR kit. The public sequencing data were trimmed at Q25 with fastp and processed into clonotypes with MiXCR by TCRdb, which kept only in-frame beta chains. Rows with one shared CDR3 protein collapse into an entry with the most common genes and DNA. This sample gives over 250,000 distinct CDR3 sequences in total; over 20% of them show up just once. 64% of the sample goes to the ten largest clones. The specimen sequenced was blood. The receptors were gathered from a man aged 25-40 years with Graves' ophthalmopathy.

The table lists this clonotype with a few counts. The genes are TRBV20-1 and TRBJ2-7; 7 bases map to TRBD1. The germline V gene encodes CDR1 DFQATT and CDR2 SNEGSKA (reference sequence). Unmatched junction bases numbered 10, after V lost 3 bases and J lost 5 bases. The CDR3 sequence is 14 residues long. This CDR3 is CSASVGQRRNEQYF. The CDR3, as DNA: TGCAGTGCTAGTGTGGGACAGAGGAGAAACGAGCAGTACTTC.

This chain connects TRBV5-5 to TRBJ2-7, with D possibly being TRBD1 or TRBD2 (6 bases each). The CDR3 consists of 15 residues. CDR1 SGHKS and CDR2 YYEKEE come from the germline V gene (reference sequence). The ends were cut back, 4 bases at V and 2 bases at J, with 16 bases in the middle. CDR3 residues: CASSPSDRLAYEQYF. The CDR3 nucleotides are TGTGCCAGCAGCCCTTCGGACAGACTAGCCTACGAGCAGTACTTC.

This clonotype has just a few counts. The rearrangement links TRBV7-9 to TRBJ1-5; D is ambiguous. V was shortened by 5 bases and J by 5 bases, with 16 bases between the two germline ends. The CDR3 sequence is 15 residues long. Germline lookup yields CDR1 SEHNR and CDR2 FQNEAQ (reference sequence). For the CDR3, the DNA is TGTGCCAGCAGCACAACCGACAAACTGCATCAGCCCCAGCATTTT. Translated, it gives CASSTTDKLHQPQHF.

This clonotype appeared a few times. The chain recombines TRBV6-1 with TRBJ2-7; 7 bases are a match to TRBD1. The CDR3 sequence is 15 residues long. Germline V gene sequence: CDR1 MNHNS, CDR2 SASEGT. V lost 3 bases, J lost 3 bases, and 8 bases stayed unmatched. The CDR3 sequence is CASSDTGTANYEQYF. The CDR3 DNA sequence: TGTGCCAGCAGTGATACCGGGACAGCGAACTACGAGCAGTACTTC.

This clonotype was picked up a small number of times. V gene TRBV24-1 combines with J gene TRBJ2-1, with D unclear. The ends were cut back, 0 bases at V and 6 bases at J, with 8 bases in the middle. In germline, CDR1 is KGHDR, CDR2 SFDVKD. The CDR3 loop spans 14 amino acids. The CDR3 reads CATSDLIRPNEQFF. The CDR3 nucleotides read TGTGCCACCAGTGATTTGATCCGGCCCAATGAGCAGTTCTTC.

The rearrangement joins TRBV6-1 to TRBJ2-6; perhaps D is TRBD1 or TRBD2 (6 bases each). Trimming shortened V by 2 bases and J by 2 bases, and 13 bases separated the two germline ends. The CDR3 is 17 amino acids. The V gene's germline CDR1 is MNHNS and CDR2 SASEGT. CDR3 in DNA: TGTGCCAGCAGTGAATACACGGGGGCGCCTGGGGCCAACGTCCTGACTTTC. Translation: CASSEYTGAPGANVLTF.

The chain employs TRBV5-5 and TRBJ1-1; D is uncertain. This CDR3 is built from 15 residues. Trimming stripped 0 bases from V and 4 bases from J, with 13 bases between. CDR1 is SGHKS, CDR2 YYEKEE, per germline (reference sequence). CDR3 in amino acids: CASSLESQGPTEAFF. The CDR3 DNA reads TGTGCCAGCAGCTTGGAGTCCCAAGGTCCCACTGAAGCTTTCTTT.

The genes are TRBV11-2 and TRBJ2-6; a possible D gene is TRBD1 (5 bases). The germline V gene has CDR1 SGHAT and CDR2 FQNNGV. The CDR3 spans 19 residues. Trimming stripped 5 bases from V and 0 bases from J, with 20 bases between. CDR3 region: CASSPRVGSTLSGANVLTF. CDR3 bases: TGTGCCAGCAGCCCCAGGGTGGGGTCTACTCTCTCTGGGGCCAACGTCCTGACTTTC.

This clonotype was seen repeatedly, ten times or more. V is TRBV27 and J is TRBJ2-7; 8 bases align to TRBD1. Germline loops: CDR1 MNHEY, CDR2 SMNVEV (reference sequence). V was clipped by 2 bases and J by 2 bases; unmatched bases: 5. The CDR3 has 15 amino acids. The CDR3 is CASSLGTGLTYEQYF. The CDR3 coding sequence is TGTGCCAGCAGTTTAGGGACAGGACTGACCTACGAGCAGTACTTC.

This clonotype was recorded at least ten times. The chain links TRBV28 to TRBJ1-6; D gene unclear. The CDR3 covers 15 residues. V was pared by 5 bases and J by 9 bases, with 17 bases between. Germline CDR1 reads MDHEN; CDR2 reads SYDVKM. CDR3 sequence reads: CASSPPGRLGSPLHF. Written as DNA, the CDR3 is TGTGCCAGCAGTCCCCCGGGCAGGCTCGGTTCACCCCTCCACTTT.

This clonotype has a handful of counts. V is TRBV5-5 and J is TRBJ2-3, with D possibly being TRBD2 (6 bases). The ends were cut back, 0 bases at V and 4 bases at J, with 12 bases in the middle. The CDR3 consists of 15 residues. Germline-derived CDR1 and CDR2 are SGHKS and YYEKEE (reference sequence). CDR3 loop: CASSLAGGRADTQYF. Written as DNA, the CDR3 is TGTGCCAGCAGCTTGGCCGGGGGAAGGGCAGATACGCAGTATTTT.

This clonotype has just a few counts. J is TRBJ2-7 and V is TRBV7-2; 9 nucleotides align to TRBD2. The CDR3 is 14 amino acids. Germline V lookup: CDR1 SGHTA, CDR2 FQGNSA. The V gene end was trimmed by 4 bases and the J gene end by 2 bases; junction bases not matched to a gene: 3. CDR3 nucleotides: TGTGCCAGCAGCTCGTTAGCGGGAGCCTACGAGCAGTACTTC. It is translated as CASSSLAGAYEQYF.

In its sample, this clonotype was seen many times. This rearrangement joins TRBV12-3 or TRBV12-4 to TRBJ1-5; D remains unclear. The CDR3 length is 14 residues. V was trimmed by 3 bases and J by 5 bases, leaving 11 bases between them. In DNA form, the CDR3 reads TGTGCCAGCAGTTTTAGGGCGACGGATCAGCCCCAGCATTTT. As protein: CASSFRATDQPQHF.

This clonotype was observed at least ten times. The rearrangement joins TRBV5-1 to TRBJ1-1; D is unclear. CDR1 and CDR2 (germline): SGHRS, YFSETQ. The V gene lost 4 bases and the J gene lost 4 bases, with 17 bases spanning the gap. The CDR3 runs 15 residues. The CDR3, as DNA: TGCGCCAGCAGCGTGGACGTTCGGGATTTCACTGAAGCTTTCTTT. This sequence encodes CASSVDVRDFTEAFF.